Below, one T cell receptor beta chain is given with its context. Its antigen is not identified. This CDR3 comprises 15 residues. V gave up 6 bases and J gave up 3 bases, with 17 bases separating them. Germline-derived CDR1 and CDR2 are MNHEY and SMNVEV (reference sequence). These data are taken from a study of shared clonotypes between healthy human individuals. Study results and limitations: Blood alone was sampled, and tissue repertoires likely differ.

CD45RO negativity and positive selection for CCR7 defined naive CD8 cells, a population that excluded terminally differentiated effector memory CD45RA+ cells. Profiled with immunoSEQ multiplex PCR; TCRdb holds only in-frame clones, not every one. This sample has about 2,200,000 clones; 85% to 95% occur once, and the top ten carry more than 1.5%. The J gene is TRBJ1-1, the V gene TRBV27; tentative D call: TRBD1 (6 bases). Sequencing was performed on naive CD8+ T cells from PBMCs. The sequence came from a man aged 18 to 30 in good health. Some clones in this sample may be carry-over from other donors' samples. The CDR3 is CASSQTHTGYTEAFF. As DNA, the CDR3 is TGTGCCAGCAGCCAGACCCACACAGGGTACACTGAAGCTTTCTTT.